These 7 T cell receptor beta chains were all obtained from the same sample, sequenced in a study of shared clonotypes between healthy human individuals. Profiling relied on immunoSEQ multiplex PCR, and the TCRdb table lists in-frame clones only, not all of them. Found here are some 2,000,000 clones, approximately 95% of them singletons; the top ten hold 0.1% to 0.15%. Material: naive CD4+ T cells sorted from blood. This sample's subset: CD45RA+ positively selected. These receptors were obtained from a man younger than 35 in good health.

The chain couples TRBV19 to TRBJ2-4; D not certain. The CDR3 loop spans 13 amino acids. The V end was cut by 3 bases, the J end by 7 bases, with 10 bases between. Per the germline V gene, CDR1 is LNHDA and CDR2 is SQIVND (reference sequence). CDR3 bases: TGTGCCAGTAGTATGGAGACCCGGAACATTCAGTACTTC. It yields the protein CASSMETRNIQYF.

The count of this clone is one. The V call is TRBV29-1, the J call TRBJ2-7; TRBD1 agrees at 8 bases. The CDR3 runs 14 residues. With 6 bases clipped from V and 4 bases from J, the junction kept 11 bases outside the gene matches. Per the germline V gene, CDR1 is SQVTM and CDR2 is ANQGSEA. The CDR3 coding sequence is TGCAGCGTAGCACCCGACAGGGGCGGATACGAGCAGTACTTC. This gives the protein CSVAPDRGGYEQYF.

The rearrangement joins TRBV14 to TRBJ2-2; TRBD2 matches at 11 bases. Losses at the gene ends were 4 bases for V and 4 bases for J; bases not matched to a gene: 5. Germline V gene lookup returns CDR1 SGHDN and CDR2 FVKESK. The CDR3 is made up of 16 amino acids. This CDR3 is CASSLLAGGPTGELFF. CDR3 in DNA: TGTGCCAGCAGCCTCCTAGCGGGGGGTCCCACCGGGGAGCTGTTTTTT.

This clone has just one count. V and J are TRBV7-2 and TRBJ1-1, with D perhaps TRBD1 (5 bases). CDR1 is SGHTA and CDR2 is FQGNSA in the germline V gene. V gave up 0 bases and J gave up 7 bases, with 12 bases separating them. There are 14 residues in the CDR3. CDR3 nucleotides: TGTGCCAGCAGCTTAGCACGGGGGACTTTTGAAGCTTTCTTT. It is translated as CASSLARGTFEAFF.

V gene TRBV30 combines with J gene TRBJ1-3; 9 nucleotides agree with TRBD1. The CDR3 consists of 16 residues. Germline V gene lookup returns CDR1 GTSNPN and CDR2 SVGIG (reference sequence). V gave up 3 bases and J gave up 4 bases; unmatched junction bases: 10. This chain's CDR3 is CAWSPGGTGRGNTIYF. The CDR3, as DNA: TGTGCCTGGAGCCCCGGGGGGACAGGGAGGGGAAACACCATATATTTT. Using reference TRBV30 and TRBJ1-3 for the parts outside the CDR3, the full variable domain is SQTIHQWPATLVQPVGSPLSLECTVEGTSNPNLYWYRQAAGRGLQLLFYSVGIGQISSEVPQNLSASRPQDRQFILSSKKLLLSDSGFYLCAWSPGGTGRGNTIYFGEGSWLTVV.

This chain connects TRBV9 to TRBJ1-1; D is undetermined. The CDR3 sequence is 13 residues long. The V end lost 4 bases, the J end lost 4 bases, and 11 bases lay between the germline ends. Germline CDR1 is SGDLS and CDR2 is YYNGEE. CDR3 coding DNA: TGTGCCAGCAGCTTACAAGGGTTCACTGAAGCTTTCTTT. It is translated as CASSLQGFTEAFF.

The chain employs TRBV11-2 and TRBJ1-3; D is uncertain. V lost 5 bases and J lost 4, with 9 bases in between. The CDR3 has 13 amino acids. Germline CDR1 is SGHAT and CDR2 is FQNNGV. The CDR3 reads CASSAGFGNTIYF. In DNA form, the CDR3 reads TGTGCCAGCAGCGCGGGATTCGGAAACACCATATATTTT.